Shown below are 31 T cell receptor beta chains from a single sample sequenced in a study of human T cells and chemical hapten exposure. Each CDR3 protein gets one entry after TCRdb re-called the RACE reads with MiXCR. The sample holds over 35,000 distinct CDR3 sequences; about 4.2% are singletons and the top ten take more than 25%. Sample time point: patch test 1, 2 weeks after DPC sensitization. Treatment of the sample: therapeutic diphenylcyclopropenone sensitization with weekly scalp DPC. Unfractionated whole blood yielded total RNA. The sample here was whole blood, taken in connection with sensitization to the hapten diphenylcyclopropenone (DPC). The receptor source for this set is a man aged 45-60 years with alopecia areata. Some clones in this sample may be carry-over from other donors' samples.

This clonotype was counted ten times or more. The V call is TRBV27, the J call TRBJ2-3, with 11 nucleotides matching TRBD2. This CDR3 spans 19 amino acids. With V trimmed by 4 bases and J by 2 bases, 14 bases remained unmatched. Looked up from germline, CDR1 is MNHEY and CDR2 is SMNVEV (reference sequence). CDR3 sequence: CASSSSLLAGGWVTDTQYF. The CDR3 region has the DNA TGTGCCAGCAGTTCCTCCCTTCTAGCGGGAGGATGGGTCACAGATACGCAGTATTTT.

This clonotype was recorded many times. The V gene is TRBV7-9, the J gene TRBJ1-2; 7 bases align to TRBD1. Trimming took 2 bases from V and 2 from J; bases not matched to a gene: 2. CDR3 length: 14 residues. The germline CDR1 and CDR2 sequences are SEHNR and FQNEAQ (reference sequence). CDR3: CASSLSQGNYGYTF. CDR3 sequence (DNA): TGTGCCAGCAGCTTATCACAGGGGAACTATGGCTACACCTTC.

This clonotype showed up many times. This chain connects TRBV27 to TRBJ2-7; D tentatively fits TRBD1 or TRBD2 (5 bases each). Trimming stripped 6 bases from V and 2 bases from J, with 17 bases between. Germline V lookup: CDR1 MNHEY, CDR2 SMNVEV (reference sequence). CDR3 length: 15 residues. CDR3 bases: TGTGCCAGCAGCCAAGAAGGGGAGACAACCTACGAGCAGTACTTC. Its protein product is CASSQEGETTYEQYF.

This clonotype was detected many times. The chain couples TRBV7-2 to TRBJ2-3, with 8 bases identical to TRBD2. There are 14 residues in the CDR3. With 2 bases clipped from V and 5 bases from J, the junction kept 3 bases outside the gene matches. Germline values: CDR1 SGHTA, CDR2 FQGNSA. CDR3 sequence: CASSLTGGVDTQYF. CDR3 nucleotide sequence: TGTGCCAGCAGCTTAACGGGAGGGGTAGATACGCAGTATTTT.

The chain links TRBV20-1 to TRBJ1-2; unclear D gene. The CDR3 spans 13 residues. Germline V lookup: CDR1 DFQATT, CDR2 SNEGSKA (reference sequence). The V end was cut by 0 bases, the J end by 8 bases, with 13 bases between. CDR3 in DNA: TGCAGTGCTAGAGAAAGGAGAGGTTTCGGCTACACCTTC. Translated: CSARERRGFGYTF.

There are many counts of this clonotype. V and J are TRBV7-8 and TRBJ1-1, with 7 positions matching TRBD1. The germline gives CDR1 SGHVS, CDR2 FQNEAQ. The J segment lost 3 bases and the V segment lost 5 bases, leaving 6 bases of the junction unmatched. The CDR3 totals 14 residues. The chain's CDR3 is CASSQQGRDTEAFF. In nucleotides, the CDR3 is TGTGCCAGCAGCCAACAGGGGAGAGACACTGAAGCTTTCTTT.

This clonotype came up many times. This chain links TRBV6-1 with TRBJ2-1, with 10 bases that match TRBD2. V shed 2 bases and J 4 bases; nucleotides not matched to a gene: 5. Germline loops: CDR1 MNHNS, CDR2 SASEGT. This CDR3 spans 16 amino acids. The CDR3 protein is CASSETLAGEYNEQFF. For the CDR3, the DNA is TGTGCCAGCAGTGAAACCCTAGCGGGAGAGTACAATGAGCAGTTCTTC.

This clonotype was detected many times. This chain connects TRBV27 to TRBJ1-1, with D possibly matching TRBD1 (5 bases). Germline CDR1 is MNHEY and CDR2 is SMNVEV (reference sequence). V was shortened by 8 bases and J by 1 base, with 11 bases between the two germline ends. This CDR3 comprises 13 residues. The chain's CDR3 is CASGRQTNTEAFF. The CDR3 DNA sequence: TGTGCCAGCGGTAGACAGACGAACACTGAAGCTTTCTTT.

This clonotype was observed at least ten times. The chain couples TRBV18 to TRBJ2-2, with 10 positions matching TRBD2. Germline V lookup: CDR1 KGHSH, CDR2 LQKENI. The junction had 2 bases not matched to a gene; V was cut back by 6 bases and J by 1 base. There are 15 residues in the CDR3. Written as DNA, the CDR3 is TGTGCCAGCTCCACTAGCGGGATGAACACCGGGGAGCTGTTTTTT. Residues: CASSTSGMNTGELFF.

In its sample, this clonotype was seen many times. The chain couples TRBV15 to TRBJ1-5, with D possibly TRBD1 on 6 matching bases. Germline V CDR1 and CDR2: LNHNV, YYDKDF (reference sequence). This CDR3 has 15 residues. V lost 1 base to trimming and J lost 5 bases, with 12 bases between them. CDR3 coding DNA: TGTGCCACCAGCAGAGCGTCGACAGGTGATCAGCCCCAGCATTTT. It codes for CATSRASTGDQPQHF. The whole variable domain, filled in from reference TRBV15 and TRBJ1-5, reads DAMVIQNPRYQVTQFGKPVTLSCSQTLNHNVMYWYQQKSSQAPKLLFHYYDKDFNNEADTPDNFQSRRPNTSFCFLDIRSPGLGDTAMYLCATSRASTGDQPQHFGDGTRLSIL.

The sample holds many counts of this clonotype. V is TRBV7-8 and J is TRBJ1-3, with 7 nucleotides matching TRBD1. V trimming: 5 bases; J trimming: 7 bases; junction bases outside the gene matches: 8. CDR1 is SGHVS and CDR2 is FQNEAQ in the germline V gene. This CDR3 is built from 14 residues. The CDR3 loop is CASSPQGIRNTIYF. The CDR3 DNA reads TGTGCCAGCAGCCCACAGGGGATCCGGAACACCATATATTTT.

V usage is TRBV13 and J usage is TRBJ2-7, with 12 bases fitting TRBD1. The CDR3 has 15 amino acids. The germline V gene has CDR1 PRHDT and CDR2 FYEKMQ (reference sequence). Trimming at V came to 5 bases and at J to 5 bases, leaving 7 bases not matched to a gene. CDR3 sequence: CASSGRDRGRDEQYF. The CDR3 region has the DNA TGTGCCAGCAGCGGGCGGGACAGGGGGCGCGACGAGCAGTACTTC.

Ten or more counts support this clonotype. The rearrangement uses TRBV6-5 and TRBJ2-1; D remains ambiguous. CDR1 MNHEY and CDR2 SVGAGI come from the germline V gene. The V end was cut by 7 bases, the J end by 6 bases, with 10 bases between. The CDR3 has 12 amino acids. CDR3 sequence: CASTPYSNEQFF. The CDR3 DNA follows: TGTGCCAGCACCCCCTACAGCAATGAGCAGTTCTTC.

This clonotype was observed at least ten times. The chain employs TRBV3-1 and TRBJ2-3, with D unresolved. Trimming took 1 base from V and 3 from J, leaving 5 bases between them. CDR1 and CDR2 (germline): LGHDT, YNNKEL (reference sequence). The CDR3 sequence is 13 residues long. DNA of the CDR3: TGTGCCAGCAGCCAAGTTTTAACAGATACGCAGTATTTT. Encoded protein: CASSQVLTDTQYF.

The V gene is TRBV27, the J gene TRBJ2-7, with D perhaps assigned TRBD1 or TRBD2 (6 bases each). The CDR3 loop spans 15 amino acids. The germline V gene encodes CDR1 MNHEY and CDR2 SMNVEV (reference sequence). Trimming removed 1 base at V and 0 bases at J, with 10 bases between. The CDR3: CASSLWAGHSYEQYF. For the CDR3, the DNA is TGTGCCAGCAGTTTATGGGCGGGACACTCCTACGAGCAGTACTTC.

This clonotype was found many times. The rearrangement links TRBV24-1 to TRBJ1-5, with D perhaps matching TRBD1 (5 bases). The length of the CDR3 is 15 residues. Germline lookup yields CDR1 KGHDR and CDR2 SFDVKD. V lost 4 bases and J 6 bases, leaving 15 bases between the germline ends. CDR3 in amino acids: CATSDPGQGGQPQHF. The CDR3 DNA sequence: TGTGCCACCAGTGACCCCGGGCAGGGAGGTCAGCCCCAGCATTTT.

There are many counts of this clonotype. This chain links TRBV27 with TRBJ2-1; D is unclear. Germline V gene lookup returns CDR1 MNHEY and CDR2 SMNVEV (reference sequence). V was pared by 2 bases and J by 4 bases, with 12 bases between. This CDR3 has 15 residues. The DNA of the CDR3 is TGTGCCAGCAGTTTACTACAGCGTCCGTACAATGAGCAGTTCTTC. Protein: CASSLLQRPYNEQFF.

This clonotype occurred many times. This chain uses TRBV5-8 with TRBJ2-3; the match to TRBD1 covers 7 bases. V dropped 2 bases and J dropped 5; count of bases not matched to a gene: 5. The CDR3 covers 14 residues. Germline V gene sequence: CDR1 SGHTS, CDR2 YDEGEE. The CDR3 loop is CASSFQGVGDTQYF. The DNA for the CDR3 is TGTGCCAGCAGCTTCCAGGGGGTTGGAGATACGCAGTATTTT.

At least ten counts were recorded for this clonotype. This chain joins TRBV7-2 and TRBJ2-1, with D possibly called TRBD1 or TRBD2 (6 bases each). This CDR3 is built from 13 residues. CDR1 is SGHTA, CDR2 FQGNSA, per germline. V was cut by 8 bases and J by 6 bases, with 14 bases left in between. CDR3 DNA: TGTGCCAGCTACACCGGGGGCCCCAATGAGCAGTTCTTC. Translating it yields CASYTGGPNEQFF. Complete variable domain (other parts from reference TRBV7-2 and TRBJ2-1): GAGVSQSPSNKVTEKGKDVELRCDPISGHTALYWYRQSLGQGLEFLIYFQGNSAPDKSGLPSDRFSAERTGGSVSTLTIQRTQQEDSAVYLCASYTGGPNEQFFGPGTRLTVL.

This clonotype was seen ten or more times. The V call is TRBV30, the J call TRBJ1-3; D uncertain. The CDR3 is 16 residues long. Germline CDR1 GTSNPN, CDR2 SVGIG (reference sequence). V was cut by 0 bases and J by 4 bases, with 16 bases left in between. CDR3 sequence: CAWSVGEGLVGNTIYF. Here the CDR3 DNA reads TGTGCCTGGAGTGTCGGTGAGGGCCTCGTGGGAAACACCATATATTTT.

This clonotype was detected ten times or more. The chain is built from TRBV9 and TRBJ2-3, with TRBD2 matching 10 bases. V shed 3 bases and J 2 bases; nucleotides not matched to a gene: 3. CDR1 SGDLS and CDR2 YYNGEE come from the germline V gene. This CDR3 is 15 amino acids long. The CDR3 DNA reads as TGTGCCAGCAGCGCCGGACTAGCGGACACAGATACGCAGTATTTT. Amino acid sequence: CASSAGLADTDTQYF.

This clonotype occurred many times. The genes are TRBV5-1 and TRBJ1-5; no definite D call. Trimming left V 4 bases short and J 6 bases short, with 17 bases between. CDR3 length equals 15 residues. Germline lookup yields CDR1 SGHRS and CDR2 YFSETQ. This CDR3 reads CASSPDPLTSQPQHF. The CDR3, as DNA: TGCGCCAGCAGCCCCGACCCGCTCACCAGTCAGCCCCAGCATTTT. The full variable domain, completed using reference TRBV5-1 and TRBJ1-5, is KAGVTQTPRYLIKTRGQQVTLSCSPISGHRSVSWYQQTPGQGLQFLFEYFSETQRNKGNFPGRFSGRQFSNSRSEMNVSTLELGDSALYLCASSPDPLTSQPQHFGDGTRLSIL.

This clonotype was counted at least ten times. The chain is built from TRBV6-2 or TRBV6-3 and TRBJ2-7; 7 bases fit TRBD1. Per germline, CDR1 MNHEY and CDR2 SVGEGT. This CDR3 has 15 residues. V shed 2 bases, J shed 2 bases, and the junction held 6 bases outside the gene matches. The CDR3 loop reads CASSYTAGQAYEQYF. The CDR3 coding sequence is TGTGCCAGCAGTTACACCGCCGGACAGGCCTACGAGCAGTACTTC.

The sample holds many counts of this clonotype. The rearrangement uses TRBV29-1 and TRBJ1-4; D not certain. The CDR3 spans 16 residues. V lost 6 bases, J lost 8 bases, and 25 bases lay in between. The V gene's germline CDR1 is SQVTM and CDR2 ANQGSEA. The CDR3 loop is CSVQIFLGGEKEKLFF. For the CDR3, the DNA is TGCAGCGTACAAATCTTTTTAGGCGGGGAAAAAGAAAAACTGTTTTTT.

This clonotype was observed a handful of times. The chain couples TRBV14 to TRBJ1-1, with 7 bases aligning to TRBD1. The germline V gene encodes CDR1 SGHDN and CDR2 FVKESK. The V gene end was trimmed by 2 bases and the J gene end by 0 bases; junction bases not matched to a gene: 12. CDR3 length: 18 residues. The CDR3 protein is CASSQRKDRRILNTEAFF. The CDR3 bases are TGTGCCAGCAGCCAAAGGAAGGACAGGCGAATCCTGAACACTGAAGCTTTCTTT.

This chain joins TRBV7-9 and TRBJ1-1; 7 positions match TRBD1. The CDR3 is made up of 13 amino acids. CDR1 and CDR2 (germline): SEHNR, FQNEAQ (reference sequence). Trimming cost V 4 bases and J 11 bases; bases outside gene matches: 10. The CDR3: CASSSFDRDDAFF. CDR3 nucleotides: TGTGCCAGCAGCTCATTCGACAGGGATGACGCTTTCTTT.

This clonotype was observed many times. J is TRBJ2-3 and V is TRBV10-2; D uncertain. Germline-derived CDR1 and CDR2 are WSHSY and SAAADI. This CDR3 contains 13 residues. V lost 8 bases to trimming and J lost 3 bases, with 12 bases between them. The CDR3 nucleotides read TGCGCCAGCCTAACAGCAAAAACAGATACGCAGTATTTT. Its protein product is CASLTAKTDTQYF.

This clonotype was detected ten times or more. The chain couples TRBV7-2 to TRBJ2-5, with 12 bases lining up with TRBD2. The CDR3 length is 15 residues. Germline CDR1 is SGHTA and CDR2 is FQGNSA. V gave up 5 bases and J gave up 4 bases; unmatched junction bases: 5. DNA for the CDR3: TGTGCCAGCAGCCCGACTAGCGGGAGTGGAGAGACCCAGTACTTC. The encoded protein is CASSPTSGSGETQYF.

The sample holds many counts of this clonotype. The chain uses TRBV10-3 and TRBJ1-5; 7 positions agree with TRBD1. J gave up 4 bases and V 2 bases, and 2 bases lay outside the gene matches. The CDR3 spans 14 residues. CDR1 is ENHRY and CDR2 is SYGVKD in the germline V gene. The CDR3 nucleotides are TGTGCCATCAGTGAGGGACAGGCTAATCAGCCCCAGCATTTT. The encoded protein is CAISEGQANQPQHF.

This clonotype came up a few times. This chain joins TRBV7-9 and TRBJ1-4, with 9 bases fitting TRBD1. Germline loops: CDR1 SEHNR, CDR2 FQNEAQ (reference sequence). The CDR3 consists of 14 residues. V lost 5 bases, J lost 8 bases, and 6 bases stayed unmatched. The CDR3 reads CASSATGGGEKLFF. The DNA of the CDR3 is TGTGCCAGCAGCGCGACAGGGGGTGGGGAAAAACTGTTTTTT.

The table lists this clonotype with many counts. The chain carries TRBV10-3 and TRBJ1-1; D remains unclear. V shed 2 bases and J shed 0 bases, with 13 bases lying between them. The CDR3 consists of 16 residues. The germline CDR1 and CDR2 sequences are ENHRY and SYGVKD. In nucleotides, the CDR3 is TGTGCCATCAGTGAGGGGAATCAGGTGGTGAACACTGAAGCTTTCTTT. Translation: CAISEGNQVVNTEAFF.